Here is one T cell receptor (beta chain) with its context. What it binds is not known. The data derive from a study of vaccination effects on CD4 cells after COVID-19. Method: immunoSEQ multiplex PCR; TCRdb's copy keeps in-frame clones and lacks some. Altogether about 80,000 clones are present, over 70% being singletons, with the ten largest covering more than 1%. Germline CDR1 and CDR2: MNHEY and SVGAGI. The CDR3 contains 16 residues. V shed 0 bases and J shed 0 bases, with 10 bases lying between them. Expansion of antigen-specific CD4+ T cells with viral peptide pools was carried out by the ViraFEST assay before sequencing. The culture ran for about 11 days, and then CD4+ T cells were isolated. Two doses of either BNT162b2 or mRNA-1273 were given to each participant. Prior SARS-CoV-2 infection was absent in the vaccine recipients, as shown by negative nucleocapsid antibodies.

Source: CD4+ T cells from PBMCs cultured with HCoV-OC43 spike peptides, taken after COVID-19 vaccination. As for subset: HCoV-OC43 spike overlapping peptide pool stimulation. This TCR came from a human donor who received a COVID-19 vaccine. V gene TRBV6-5 combines with J gene TRBJ2-3; D unclear. The CDR3 spells CASSYSHGTSTDTQYF. The CDR3 region has the DNA TGTGCCAGCAGTTACTCACACGGAACCAGCACAGATACGCAGTATTTT.